This is a list of T cell receptor beta chains from one sample in a study of naive and memory T cell subsets. A single record per CDR3 protein comes from TCRdb applying MiXCR to the UMI-ligation and nested PCR reads. The sample contains 130,000 to 150,000 distinct CDR3 sequences, approximately 22% of which appear only once. Sequencing input: naive CD4+ T cells from blood. These receptors were taken from a human donor in good health. Both conserved end residues are part of each CDR3. Fields, in order: clone size, V gene, D gene, J gene, CDR3 DNA, CDR3 protein. A D gene is named only where the DNA matches it firmly. The size field is filled for only some rows; it gives once, few, many or a size class.

.	TRBV4-2	TRBD1	TRBJ2-3	TGTGCCAGCAGCCCATCCGGGACAGGGGAAGTAAGAGGCACAGATACGCAGTATTTT	CASSPSGTGEVRGTDTQYF
.	TRBV25-1	.	TRBJ2-7	TGTGCCAGCAGTGAATACTCCGGGCGCGAAGGCGAGCAGTACTTC	CASSEYSGREGEQYF
.	TRBV14	TRBD2	TRBJ2-1	TGTGCCAGCAGCCAAGAAATCGGGACTAGCGGGAGGTCGTTCTTC	CASSQEIGTSGRSFF
many	TRBV3-1	TRBD2	TRBJ2-1	TGTGCCAGCAGCCAAGGGACTAGCGGGGGGCCCTACAATGAGCAGTTCTTC	CASSQGTSGGPYNEQFF
once	TRBV28	TRBD2	TRBJ2-2	TGTGCCAGCAGTTTGGCAGCGGGAGTAAAAGGGGAGCTGTTTTTT	CASSLAAGVKGELFF
once	TRBV13	.	TRBJ1-1	TGTGCCAGCAAGGAGGGAATGAACACTGAAGCTTTCTTT	CASKEGMNTEAFF
few	TRBV12-3/TRBV12-4	.	TRBJ1-2	TGTGCCAGCAGTTTATTCCAGGGAGGCTATGGCTACACCTTC	CASSLFQGGYGYTF
.	TRBV10-2	TRBD1	TRBJ1-1	TGCGCCAGCAGTGGGGGACAGGGGTTCTCTGAAGCTTTCTTT	CASSGGQGFSEAFF
few	TRBV5-6	TRBD2	TRBJ2-1	TGTGCCAGCAGCTTAGGTCGCGGAGCGGGAAGCTCCTACAATGAGCAGTTCTTC	CASSLGRGAGSSYNEQFF
.	TRBV7-9	.	TRBJ2-1	TGTGCCAGCAGCTACCACTTAGCCGGGGAGCAGTTCTTC	CASSYHLAGEQFF